This T cell receptor (beta chain) was captured by sequencing in a study of human T cells and chemical hapten exposure. Study overall: Predominantly women, the patients had alopecia areata, totalis or universalis.

On this clonotype itself: The antigen remains undetermined.

One entry per CDR3 protein, called by TCRdb with MiXCR from the RACE reads. The sample lists 79,000 or so distinct CDR3 sequences; around a third were seen once. From germline, CDR1 is DFQATT and CDR2 SNEGSKA (reference sequence). The CDR3 spans 14 residues. The V and J ends lost 3 bases and 8 bases respectively, with 17 bases between them. General study results and limits: Controls formed significantly fewer large CDR3 similarity clusters than expanded TCRs did. Once DPC sensitization occurred, TCRs above 1 in 1000 frequency showed no change.

This sample's time point: patch test 1, 2 weeks after DPC sensitization. Treatment described: therapeutic diphenylcyclopropenone sensitization with weekly scalp DPC. J is TRBJ2-1 and V is TRBV20-1; D unclear. The source is a man aged 35 to 55 with alopecia areata. Some clones in this sample may be carry-over from other donors' samples. This specimen consisted of whole blood, obtained in connection with sensitization to the hapten diphenylcyclopropenone (DPC). CDR3 in amino acids: CSARGPDFGDEQFF. CDR3 bases: TGCAGTGCTAGGGGTCCCGACTTTGGGGATGAGCAGTTCTTC.